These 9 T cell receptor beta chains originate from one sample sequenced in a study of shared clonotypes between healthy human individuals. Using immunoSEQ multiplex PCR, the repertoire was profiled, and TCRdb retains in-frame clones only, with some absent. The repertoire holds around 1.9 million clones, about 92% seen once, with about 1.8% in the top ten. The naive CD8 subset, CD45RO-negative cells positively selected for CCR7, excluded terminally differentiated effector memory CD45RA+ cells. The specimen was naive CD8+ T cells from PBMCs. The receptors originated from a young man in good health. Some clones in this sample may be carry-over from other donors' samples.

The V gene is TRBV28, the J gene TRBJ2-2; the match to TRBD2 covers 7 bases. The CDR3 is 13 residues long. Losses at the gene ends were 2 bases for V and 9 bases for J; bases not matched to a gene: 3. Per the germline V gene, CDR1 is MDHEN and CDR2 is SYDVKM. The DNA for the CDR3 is TGTGCCAGCAGTTTACGGGGGGTAAGGGAGCTGTTTTTT. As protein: CASSLRGVRELFF. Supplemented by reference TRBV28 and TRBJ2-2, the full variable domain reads DVKVTQSSRYLVKRTGEKVFLECVQDMDHENMFWYRQDPGLGLRLIYFSYDVKMKEKGDIPEGYSVSREKKERFSLILESASTNQTSMYLCASSLRGVRELFFGEGSRLTVL.

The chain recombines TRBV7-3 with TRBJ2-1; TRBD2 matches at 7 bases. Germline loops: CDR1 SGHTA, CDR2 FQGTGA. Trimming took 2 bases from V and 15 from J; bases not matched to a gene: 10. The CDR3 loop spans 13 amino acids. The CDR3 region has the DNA TGTGCCAGCAGCTTAGACAGCGCGGGAGTACTGTTCTTC. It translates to CASSLDSAGVLFF. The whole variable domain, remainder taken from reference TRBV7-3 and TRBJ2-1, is GAGVSQTPSNKVTEKGKYVELRCDPISGHTALYWYRQSLGQGPEFLIYFQGTGAADDSGLPNDRFFAVRPEGSVSTLKIQRTERGDSAVYLCASSLDSAGVLFFGPGTRLTVL.

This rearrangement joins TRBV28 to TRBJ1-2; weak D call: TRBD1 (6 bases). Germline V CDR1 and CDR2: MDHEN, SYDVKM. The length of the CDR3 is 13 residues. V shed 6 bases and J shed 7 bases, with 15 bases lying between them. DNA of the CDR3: TGTGCCAGCAGCCTGTGGGGGCAAACTGGCTACACCTTC. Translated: CASSLWGQTGYTF.

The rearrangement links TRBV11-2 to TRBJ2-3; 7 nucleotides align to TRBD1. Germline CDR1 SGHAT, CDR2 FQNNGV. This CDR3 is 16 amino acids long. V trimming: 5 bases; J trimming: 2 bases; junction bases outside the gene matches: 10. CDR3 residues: CASSPKWDRPTDTQYF. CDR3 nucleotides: TGTGCCAGCAGCCCCAAATGGGACAGACCCACAGATACGCAGTATTTT.

The CDR3 DNA is TGTGCCAGCAGTTTATCGGGACTAGCGTATGGGGAGACCCAGTACTTC. Translating gives CASSLSGLAYGETQYF. This chain joins TRBV27 and TRBJ2-5; 10 nucleotides agree with TRBD2. Germline V gives CDR1 MNHEY, CDR2 SMNVEV (reference sequence). The CDR3 spans 16 residues. The ends lost 0 bases at V and 5 bases at J; junction bases unmatched: 6.

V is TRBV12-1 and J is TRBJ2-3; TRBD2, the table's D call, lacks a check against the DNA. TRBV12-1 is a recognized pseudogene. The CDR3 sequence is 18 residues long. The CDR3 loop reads CASSLGVPASESTDTQYF. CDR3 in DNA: TGTGCCAGCAGCTTGGGTGTGCCTGCTAGCGAAAGCACAGATACGCAGTATTTT.

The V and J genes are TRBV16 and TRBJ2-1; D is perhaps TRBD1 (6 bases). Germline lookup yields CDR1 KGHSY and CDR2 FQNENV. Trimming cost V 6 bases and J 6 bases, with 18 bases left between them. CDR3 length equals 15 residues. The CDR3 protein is CASSQKGDWGNEQFF. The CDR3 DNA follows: TGTGCCAGCAGTCAAAAGGGGGATTGGGGCAATGAGCAGTTCTTC.

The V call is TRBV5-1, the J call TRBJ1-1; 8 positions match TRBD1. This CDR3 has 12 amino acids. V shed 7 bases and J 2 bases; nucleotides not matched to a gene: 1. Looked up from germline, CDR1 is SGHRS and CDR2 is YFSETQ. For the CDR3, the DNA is TGCGCCAGCCAGGGGGCAAACACTGAAGCTTTCTTT. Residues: CASQGANTEAFF.

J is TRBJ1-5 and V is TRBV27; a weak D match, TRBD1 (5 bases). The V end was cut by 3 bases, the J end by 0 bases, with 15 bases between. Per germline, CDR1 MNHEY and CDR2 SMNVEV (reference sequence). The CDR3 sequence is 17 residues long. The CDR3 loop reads CASSFTGPKYSNQPQHF. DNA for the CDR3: TGTGCCAGCAGTTTTACGGGACCAAAGTATAGCAATCAGCCCCAGCATTTT.